This TCR beta chain was sequenced for a study of identical twins. The CDR3 totals 16 residues. Trimming shortened V by 4 bases and J by 4 bases, and 19 bases separated the two germline ends. Germline V lookup: CDR1 DFQATT, CDR2 SNEGSKA (reference sequence). TCRdb itself ran the 5' RACE reads through MiXCR, one entry per CDR3 protein. The table lists some 500,000 distinct CDR3 sequences, 9.6% of them singletons. The study, taken as a whole, reports: One should note that invariant MAIT and iNKT cells could partly confound zero-insertion analyses.

Concerning this clonotype: Its antigen is unknown.

This sample was shared with a second study, whose subject was yellow fever vaccine responses in identical twins.

The sequenced sample was PBMCs. This sequence joins TRBV20-1 and TRBJ2-2; weak D call: TRBD2 (6 bases). The origin of this receptor is a woman under 30 in good health. The CDR3 DNA is TGCAGTGCTACCAGAGGCGTGCGGGACCTCACCGGGGAGCTGTTTTTT. Amino acid sequence: CSATRGVRDLTGELFF.